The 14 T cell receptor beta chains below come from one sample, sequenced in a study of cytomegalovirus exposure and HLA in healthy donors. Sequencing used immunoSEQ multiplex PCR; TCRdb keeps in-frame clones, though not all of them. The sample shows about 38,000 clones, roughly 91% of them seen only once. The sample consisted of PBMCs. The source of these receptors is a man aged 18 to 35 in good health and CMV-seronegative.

The CDR3 coding sequence is TGCGCCAGCAGCTTGGGAGGGGGCACGGTTGCTAATGAAAAACTGTTTTTT. Encoded protein: CASSLGGGTVANEKLFF. The chain joins TRBV5-1 to TRBJ1-4; 7 nucleotides agree with TRBD1. The CDR3 consists of 17 residues. V shed 0 bases and J 3 bases; nucleotides not matched to a gene: 8. Germline values: CDR1 SGHRS, CDR2 YFSETQ.

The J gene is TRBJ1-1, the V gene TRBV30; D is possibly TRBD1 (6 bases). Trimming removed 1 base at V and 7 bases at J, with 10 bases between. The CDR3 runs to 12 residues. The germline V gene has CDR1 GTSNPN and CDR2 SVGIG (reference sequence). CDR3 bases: TGTGCCTGGAGTGAACAGGGAGTTGAAGCTTTCTTT. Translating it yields CAWSEQGVEAFF.

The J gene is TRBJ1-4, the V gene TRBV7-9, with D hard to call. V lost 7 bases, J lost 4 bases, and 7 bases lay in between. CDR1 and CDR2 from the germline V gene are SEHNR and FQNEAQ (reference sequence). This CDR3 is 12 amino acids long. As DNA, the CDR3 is TGTGCCAGCAACGGGGATAATGAAAAACTGTTTTTT. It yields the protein CASNGDNEKLFF. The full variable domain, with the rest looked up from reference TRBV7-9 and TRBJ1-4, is DTGVSQNPRHKITKRGQNVTFRCDPISEHNRLYWYRQTLGQGPEFLTYFQNEAQLEKSRLLSDRFSAERPKGSFSTLEIQRTEQGDSAMYLCASNGDNEKLFFGSGTQLSVL.

The CDR3 DNA follows: TGTGCCAGCAGCTTAGACAGGGGACGTGGGACCGGGGAGCTGTTTTTT. This sequence encodes CASSLDRGRGTGELFF. The chain couples TRBV11-3 to TRBJ2-2, with D perhaps matching TRBD1 (6 bases). This CDR3 spans 16 amino acids. The V end was cut by 0 bases, the J end by 5 bases, with 13 bases between. Germline lookup yields CDR1 SGHNT and CDR2 YENEEA.

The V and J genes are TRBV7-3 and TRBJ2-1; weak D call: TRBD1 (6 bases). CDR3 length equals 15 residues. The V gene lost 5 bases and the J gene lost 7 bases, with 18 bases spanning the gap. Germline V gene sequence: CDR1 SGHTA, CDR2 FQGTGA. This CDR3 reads CASSTLAGVENEQFF. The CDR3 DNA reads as TGTGCCAGCAGCACTCTAGCAGGGGTTGAGAATGAGCAGTTCTTC. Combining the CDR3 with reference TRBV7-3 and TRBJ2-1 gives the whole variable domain GAGVSQTPSNKVTEKGKYVELRCDPISGHTALYWYRQSLGQGPEFLIYFQGTGAADDSGLPNDRFFAVRPEGSVSTLKIQRTERGDSAVYLCASSTLAGVENEQFFGPGTRLTVL.

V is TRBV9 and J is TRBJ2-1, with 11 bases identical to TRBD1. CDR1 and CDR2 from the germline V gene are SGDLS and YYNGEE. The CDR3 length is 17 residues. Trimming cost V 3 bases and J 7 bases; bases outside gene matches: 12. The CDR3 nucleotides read TGTGCCAGCAGCGCCCTCCAGGGGACAGGGGGTATGAATGAGCAGTTCTTC. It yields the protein CASSALQGTGGMNEQFF.

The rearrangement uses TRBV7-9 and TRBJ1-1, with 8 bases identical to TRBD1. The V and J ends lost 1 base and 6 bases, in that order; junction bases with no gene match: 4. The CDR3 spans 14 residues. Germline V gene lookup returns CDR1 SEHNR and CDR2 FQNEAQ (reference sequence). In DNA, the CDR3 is TGTGCCAGCAGCTTAGAGGGGACAGGTTCTGAAGCTTTCTTT. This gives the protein CASSLEGTGSEAFF.

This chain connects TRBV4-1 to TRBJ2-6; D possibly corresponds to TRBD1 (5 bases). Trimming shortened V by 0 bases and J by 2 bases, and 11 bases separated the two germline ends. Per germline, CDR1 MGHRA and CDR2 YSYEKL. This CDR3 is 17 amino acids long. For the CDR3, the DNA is TGCGCCAGCAGCCAAGATAGCTTGACAGCTGGGGCCAACGTCCTGACTTTC. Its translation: CASSQDSLTAGANVLTF.

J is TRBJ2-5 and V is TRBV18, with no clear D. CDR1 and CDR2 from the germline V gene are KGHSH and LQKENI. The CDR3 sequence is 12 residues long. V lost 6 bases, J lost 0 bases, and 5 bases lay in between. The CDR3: CASSRYQETQYF. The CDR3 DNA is TGTGCCAGCTCTCGGTACCAAGAGACCCAGTACTTC.

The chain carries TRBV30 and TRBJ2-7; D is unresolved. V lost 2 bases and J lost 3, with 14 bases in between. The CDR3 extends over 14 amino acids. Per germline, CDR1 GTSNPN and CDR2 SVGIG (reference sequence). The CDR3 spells CAWSTLRPGYEQYF. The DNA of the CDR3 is TGTGCCTGGAGTACCTTGAGACCGGGCTACGAGCAGTACTTC. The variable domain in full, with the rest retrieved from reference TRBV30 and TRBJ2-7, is SQTIHQWPATLVQPVGSPLSLECTVEGTSNPNLYWYRQAAGRGLQLLFYSVGIGQISSEVPQNLSASRPQDRQFILSSKKLLLSDSGFYLCAWSTLRPGYEQYFGPGTRLTVT.

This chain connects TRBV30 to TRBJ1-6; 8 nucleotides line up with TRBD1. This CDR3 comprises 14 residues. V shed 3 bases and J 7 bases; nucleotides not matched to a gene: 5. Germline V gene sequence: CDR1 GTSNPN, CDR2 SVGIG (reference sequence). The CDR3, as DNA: TGTGCCTGGAGGGGGAGACAGGGGAATTCACCCCTCCACTTT. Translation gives CAWRGRQGNSPLHF.

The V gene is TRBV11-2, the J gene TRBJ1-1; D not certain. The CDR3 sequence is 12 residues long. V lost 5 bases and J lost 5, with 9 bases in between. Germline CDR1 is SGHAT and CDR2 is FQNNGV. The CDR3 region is CASSPSGTEAFF. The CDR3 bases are TGTGCCAGCAGCCCCTCGGGGACTGAAGCTTTCTTT.

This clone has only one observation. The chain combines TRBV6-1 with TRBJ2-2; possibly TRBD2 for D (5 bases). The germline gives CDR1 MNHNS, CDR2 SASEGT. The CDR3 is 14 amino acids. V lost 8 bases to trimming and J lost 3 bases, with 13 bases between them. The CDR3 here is CASPLDSDTGELFF. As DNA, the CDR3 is TGTGCCAGCCCTTTGGACTCTGACACCGGGGAGCTGTTTTTT.

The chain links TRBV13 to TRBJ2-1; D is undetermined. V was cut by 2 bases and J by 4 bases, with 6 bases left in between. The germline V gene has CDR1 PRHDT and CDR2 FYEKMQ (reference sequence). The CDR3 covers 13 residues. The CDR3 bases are TGTGCCAGCAGCTTAAACATTTACAATGAGCAGTTCTTC. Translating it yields CASSLNIYNEQFF.